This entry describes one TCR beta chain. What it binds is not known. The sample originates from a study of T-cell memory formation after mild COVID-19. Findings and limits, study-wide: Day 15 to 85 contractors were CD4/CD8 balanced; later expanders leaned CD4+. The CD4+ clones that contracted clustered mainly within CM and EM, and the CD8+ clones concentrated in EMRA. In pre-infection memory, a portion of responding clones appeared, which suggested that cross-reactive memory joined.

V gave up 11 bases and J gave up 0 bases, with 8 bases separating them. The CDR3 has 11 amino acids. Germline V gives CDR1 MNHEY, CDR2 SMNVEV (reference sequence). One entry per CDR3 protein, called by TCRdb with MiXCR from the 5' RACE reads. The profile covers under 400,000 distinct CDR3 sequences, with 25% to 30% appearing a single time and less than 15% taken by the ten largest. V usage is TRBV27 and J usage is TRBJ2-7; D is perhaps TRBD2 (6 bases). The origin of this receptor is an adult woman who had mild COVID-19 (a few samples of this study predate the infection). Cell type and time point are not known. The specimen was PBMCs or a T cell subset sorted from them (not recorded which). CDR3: CAAGSSYEQYF. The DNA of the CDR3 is TGTGCCGCGGGGAGCTCCTACGAGCAGTACTTC.